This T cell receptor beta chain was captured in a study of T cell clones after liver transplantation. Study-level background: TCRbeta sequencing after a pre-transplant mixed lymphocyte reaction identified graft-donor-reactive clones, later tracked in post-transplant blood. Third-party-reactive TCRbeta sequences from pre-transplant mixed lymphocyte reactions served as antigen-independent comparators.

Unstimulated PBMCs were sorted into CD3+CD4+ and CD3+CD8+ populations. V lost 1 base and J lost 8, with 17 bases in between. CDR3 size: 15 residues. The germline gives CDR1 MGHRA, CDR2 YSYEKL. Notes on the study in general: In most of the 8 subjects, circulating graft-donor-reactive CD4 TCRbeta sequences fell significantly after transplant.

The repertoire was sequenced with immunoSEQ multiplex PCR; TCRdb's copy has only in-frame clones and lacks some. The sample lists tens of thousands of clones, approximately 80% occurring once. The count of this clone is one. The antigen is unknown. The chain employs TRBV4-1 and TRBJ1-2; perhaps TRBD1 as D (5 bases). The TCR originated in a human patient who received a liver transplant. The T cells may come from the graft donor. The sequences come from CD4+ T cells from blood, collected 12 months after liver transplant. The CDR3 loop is CASSQARGRDYGYTF. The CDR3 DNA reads TGCGCCAGCAGCCAAGCACGAGGCAGGGATTACGGCTACACCTTC.